This TCR beta chain was identified during a study of T cell repertoires in cytomegalovirus infection. Notes on the study in general: Dominating the ex vivo response were HLA-C-restricted CMV-specific TCR beta clonotypes.

Regarding this clonotype: The target antigen is unknown. A much larger clone is a single base away; this may be a read error.

TCRdb re-called the reads with MiXCR, one entry per CDR3 protein. The table shows about 260,000 distinct CDR3 sequences, with approximately 13% occurring only once. This CDR3 contains 15 residues. Trimming stripped 2 bases from V and 6 bases from J, with 14 bases between. The germline V gene encodes CDR1 SGHTA and CDR2 FQGNSA. V usage is TRBV7-2 and J usage is TRBJ1-5; no clear D gene. This clonotype originated in a human donor in good health (CMV status not recorded). Some clones in this sample may be carry-over from other donors' samples. The sample consisted of PBMCs. CDR3 DNA: TGTGCCAGCAGCTTAATTCGGGGAATAGGTCAGCCCCAGCATTTT. Its translation: CASSLIRGIGQPQHF.